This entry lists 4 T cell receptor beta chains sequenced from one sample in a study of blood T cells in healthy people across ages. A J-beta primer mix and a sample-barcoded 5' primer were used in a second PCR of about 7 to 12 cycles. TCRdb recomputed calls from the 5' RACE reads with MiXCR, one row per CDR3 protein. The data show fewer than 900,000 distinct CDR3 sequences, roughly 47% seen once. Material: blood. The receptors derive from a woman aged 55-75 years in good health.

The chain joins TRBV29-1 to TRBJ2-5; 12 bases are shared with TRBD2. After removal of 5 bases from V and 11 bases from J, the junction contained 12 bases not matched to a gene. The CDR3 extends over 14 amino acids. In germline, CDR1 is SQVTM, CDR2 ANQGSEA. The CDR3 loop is CSVQLAGGYNEQYF. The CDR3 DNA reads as TGCAGCGTTCAACTAGCGGGGGGCTACAATGAGCAGTACTTC.

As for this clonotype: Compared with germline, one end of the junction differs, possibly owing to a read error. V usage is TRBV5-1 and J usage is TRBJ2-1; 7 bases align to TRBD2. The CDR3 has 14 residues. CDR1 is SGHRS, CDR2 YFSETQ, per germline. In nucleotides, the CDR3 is TGCGCCAGCAGCTTGAGCGGGGCAATCAATGGGCAGTTCTTC. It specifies CASSLSGAINGQFF.

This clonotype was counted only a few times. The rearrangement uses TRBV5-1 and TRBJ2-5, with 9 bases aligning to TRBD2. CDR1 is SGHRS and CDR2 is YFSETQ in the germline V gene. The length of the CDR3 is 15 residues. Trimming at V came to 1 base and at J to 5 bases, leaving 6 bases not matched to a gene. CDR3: CASSLSLAGLETQYF. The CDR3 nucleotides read TGCGCCAGCAGCTTGAGCCTAGCGGGGTTGGAGACCCAGTACTTC.

CDR3 coding DNA: TGTGCCAGCTCTCGGGGGGACTGGTCTGGGGACAATGAGCAGTTCTTC. Encoded protein: CASSRGDWSGDNEQFF. J is TRBJ2-1 and V is TRBV18; 7 positions match TRBD2. The V and J ends lost 6 bases and 5 bases, in that order; junction bases with no gene match: 13. The CDR3 sequence is 16 residues long. Germline V CDR1 and CDR2: KGHSH, LQKENI.